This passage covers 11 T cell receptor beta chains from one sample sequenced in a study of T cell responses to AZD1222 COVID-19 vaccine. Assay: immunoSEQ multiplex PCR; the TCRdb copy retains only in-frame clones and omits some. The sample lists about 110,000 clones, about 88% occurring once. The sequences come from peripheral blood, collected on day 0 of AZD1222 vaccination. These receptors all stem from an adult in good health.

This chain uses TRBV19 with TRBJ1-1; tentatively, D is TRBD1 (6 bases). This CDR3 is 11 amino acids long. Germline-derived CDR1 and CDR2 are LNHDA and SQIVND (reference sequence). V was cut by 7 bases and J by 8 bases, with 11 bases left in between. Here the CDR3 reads CASTTGTEAFF. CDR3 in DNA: TGTGCCAGTACAACAGGGACAGAAGCTTTCTTT.

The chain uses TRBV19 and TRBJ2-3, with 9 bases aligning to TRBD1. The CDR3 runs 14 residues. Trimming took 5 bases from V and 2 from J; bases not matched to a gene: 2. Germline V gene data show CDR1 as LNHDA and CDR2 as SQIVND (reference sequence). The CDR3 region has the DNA TGTGCCAGTAGTGACAGGGGGACCACAGATACGCAGTATTTT. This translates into CASSDRGTTDTQYF.

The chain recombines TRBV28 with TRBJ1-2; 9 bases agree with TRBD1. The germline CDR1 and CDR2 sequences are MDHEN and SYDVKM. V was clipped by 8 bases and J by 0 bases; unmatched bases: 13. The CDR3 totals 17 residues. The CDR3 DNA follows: TGTGCCAGCCGCCCCTCGACAGGGGGGAGAACTAACTATGGCTACACCTTC. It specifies CASRPSTGGRTNYGYTF.

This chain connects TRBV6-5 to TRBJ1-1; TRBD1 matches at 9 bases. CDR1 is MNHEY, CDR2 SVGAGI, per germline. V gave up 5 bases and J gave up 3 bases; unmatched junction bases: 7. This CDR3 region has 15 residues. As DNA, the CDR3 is TGTGCCAGCAGTCCGACAGGGGGGCTTGACACTGAAGCTTTCTTT. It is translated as CASSPTGGLDTEAFF.

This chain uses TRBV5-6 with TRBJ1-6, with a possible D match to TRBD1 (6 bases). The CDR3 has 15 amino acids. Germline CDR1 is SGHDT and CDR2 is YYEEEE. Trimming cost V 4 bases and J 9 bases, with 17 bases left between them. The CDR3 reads CASSQDDRPGSPLHF. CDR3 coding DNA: TGTGCCAGCAGCCAGGACGACAGGCCGGGTTCACCCCTCCACTTT.

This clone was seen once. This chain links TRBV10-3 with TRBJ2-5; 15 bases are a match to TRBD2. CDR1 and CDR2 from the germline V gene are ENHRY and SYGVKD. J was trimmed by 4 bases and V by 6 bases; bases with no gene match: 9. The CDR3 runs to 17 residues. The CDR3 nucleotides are TGTGCCATCAGCACCCCCCCGGGACTAGCGGGAGGAGAGACCCAGTACTTC. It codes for CAISTPPGLAGGETQYF.

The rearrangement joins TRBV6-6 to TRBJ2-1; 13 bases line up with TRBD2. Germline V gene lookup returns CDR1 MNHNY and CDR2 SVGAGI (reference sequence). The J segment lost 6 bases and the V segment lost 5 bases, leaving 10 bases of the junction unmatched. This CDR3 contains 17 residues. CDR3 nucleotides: TGTGCCAGCAGTCTAAAAGTTAGGACTAGCGGGAGCAATGAGCAGTTCTTC. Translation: CASSLKVRTSGSNEQFF.

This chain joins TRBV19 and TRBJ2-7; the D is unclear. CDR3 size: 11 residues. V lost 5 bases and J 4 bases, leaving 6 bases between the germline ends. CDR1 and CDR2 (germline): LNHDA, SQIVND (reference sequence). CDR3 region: CASSLGYEQYF. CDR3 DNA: TGTGCCAGTAGTCTTGGGTACGAGCAGTACTTC.

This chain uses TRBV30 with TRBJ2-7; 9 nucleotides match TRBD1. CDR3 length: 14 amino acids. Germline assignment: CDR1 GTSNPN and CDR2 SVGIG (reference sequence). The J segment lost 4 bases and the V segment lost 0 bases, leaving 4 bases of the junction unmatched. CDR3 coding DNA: TGTGCCTGGAGTGTCGGGACAGGGCTGTACGAGCAGTACTTC. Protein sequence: CAWSVGTGLYEQYF.

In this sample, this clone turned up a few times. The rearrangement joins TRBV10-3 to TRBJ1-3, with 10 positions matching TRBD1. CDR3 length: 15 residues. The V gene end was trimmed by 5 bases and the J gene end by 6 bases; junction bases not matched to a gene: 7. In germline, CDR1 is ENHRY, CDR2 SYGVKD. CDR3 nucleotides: TGTGCCATCAGTAGACAGGGGGCTTTGGTAAACACCATATATTTT. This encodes CAISRQGALVNTIYF.

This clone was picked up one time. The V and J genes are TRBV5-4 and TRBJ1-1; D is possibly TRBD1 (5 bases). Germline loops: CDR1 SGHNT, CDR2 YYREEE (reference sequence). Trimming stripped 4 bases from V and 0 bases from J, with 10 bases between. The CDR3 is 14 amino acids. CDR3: CASSGGLLNTEAFF. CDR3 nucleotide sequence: TGTGCCAGCAGCGGGGGGTTGCTGAACACTGAAGCTTTCTTT. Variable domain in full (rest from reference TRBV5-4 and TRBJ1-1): ETGVTQSPTHLIKTRGQQVTLRCSSQSGHNTVSWYQQALGQGPQFIFQYYREEENGRGNFPPRFSGLQFPNYSSELNVNALELDDSALYLCASSGGLLNTEAFFGQGTRLTVV.